The present T cell receptor beta chain was sequenced within a study of beta chain features in type 1 diabetes. Study findings and constraints: HLA effects on TCRB rearrangement stayed unresolved here. Compared to healthy donors, patients appeared to have naive, central memory and Treg TCRB repertoires that were more alike. Moderate yet significant TCRB CDR3 shortening was seen in Type 1 diabetes patients in all four CD4+ subsets. Over-representation of high TCR-expressing cells was a possible consequence of cDNA sequencing. Diminished insertions and augmented deletions at VDJ junctions characterized type 1 diabetes patients.

There are 11 residues in the CDR3. Germline V CDR1 and CDR2: SGHRS, YFSETQ. V lost 6 bases to trimming and J lost 10 bases, with 11 bases between them. Isolated RNA was reverse transcribed in full, so expressed TCRB transcripts were sequenced. The repertoire was sequenced with immunoSEQ multiplex PCR; TCRdb's copy has only in-frame clones and lacks some. The profile shows roughly 330,000 clones, 13% of them singletons. A remark on this clone: Antigen unknown.

The chain links TRBV5-1 to TRBJ2-1; D perhaps matches TRBD2 (6 bases). The sequence was collected from a woman younger than 30 with type 1 diabetes. Specimen: naive CD4+ T cells from blood. The CDR3 region is CASTLAGEQFF. DNA for the CDR3: TGCGCCAGCACTCTTGCGGGAGAGCAGTTCTTC.